Listed below are T cell receptor beta chains from one sample, sequenced in a study of blood T cell repertoires in COVID-19. Sequencing used immunoSEQ multiplex PCR; TCRdb keeps in-frame clones, though not all of them. In the table there are roughly 290,000 clones, about 89% of which are singletons. Sequencing input: peripheral blood. These receptors all stem from a young man with acute or convalescent COVID-19. The CDR3 runs from the conserved cysteine through the conserved F or W. D genes are given only for firm matches. Rows may omit the clone size; those that give it use once, few, many or a size class.

abundance,j_gene,d_gene,v_gene,CDR3aa,CDR3nt
.,TRBJ2-4,TRBD1,TRBV5-1,CASSPGQGTNIQYF,TGCGCCAGCAGCCCCGGACAGGGAACGAACATTCAGTACTTC
once,TRBJ1-3,.,TRBV11-2,CASSPGTGGNTIYF,TGTGCCAGCAGCCCGGGAACGGGGGGAAACACCATATATTTT
.,TRBJ1-6,TRBD1,TRBV28,CASILGTGEGSPLHF,TGTGCCAGCATACTAGGGACAGGGGAGGGTTCACCCCTCCACTTT
once,TRBJ2-7,TRBD1,TRBV6-4,CASSLDGTGRYEQYF,TGTGCCAGCAGTTTAGACGGGACAGGGAGATACGAGCAGTACTTC
.,TRBJ1-1,.,TRBV18,CASSPQTDSEAFF,TGTGCCAGCTCACCGCAGACTGACAGTGAAGCTTTCTTT
once,TRBJ1-3,.,TRBV5-1,CASSLDNPSGNTIYF,TGCGCCAGCAGCTTGGACAATCCCTCTGGAAACACCATATATTTT
once,TRBJ2-5,.,TRBV5-4,CASSQTGTQETQYF,TGTGCCAGCAGCCAAACAGGGACCCAAGAGACCCAGTACTTC
.,TRBJ2-1,.,TRBV30,CAWSATYNEQFF,TGTGCCTGGAGCGCGACCTACAATGAGCAGTTCTTC
.,TRBJ2-3,.,TRBV30,CAWTKGVGSTDTQYF,TGTGCCTGGACAAAGGGGGTTGGGAGCACAGATACGCAGTATTTT
.,TRBJ2-1,.,TRBV30,CAWSVLNEQFF,TGTGCCTGGAGTGTACTAAATGAGCAGTTCTTC
.,TRBJ2-3,TRBD2,TRBV9,CASSSDGLAVYTDTQYF,TGTGCCAGCAGCTCCGACGGACTAGCGGTTTACACAGATACGCAGTATTTT
once,TRBJ1-2,.,TRBV3-1/TRBV3-2,CASSHLSTIYGYTF,TGTGCCAGCAGCCACCTATCTACCATCTATGGCTACACCTTC
.,TRBJ2-3,.,TRBV6-5,CASRDLTASTDTQYF,TGTGCCAGCAGGGATTTGACAGCTAGCACAGATACGCAGTATTTT
.,TRBJ1-2,TRBD1,TRBV19,CASNRQGSSYGYTF,TGTGCCAGTAACAGACAGGGCTCAAGCTATGGCTACACCTTC
.,TRBJ1-4,.,TRBV19,CASSNPGWNEKLFF,TGTGCCAGTAGTAACCCAGGGTGGAATGAAAAACTGTTTTTT